This TCR beta chain was captured in a study of identical twins. Broader study findings: Abundant cord blood beta clonotypes carried fewer insertions; memory repertoires showed none.

In the case of this clonotype: Its antigen is as yet unknown.

A universal primer site was added by template switching, and unique molecular identifiers were carried by the cDNA. TCRdb used MiXCR to reprocess the 5' RACE reads, holding one entry per CDR3 protein. The sample lists under 300,000 distinct CDR3 sequences, roughly an eighth occurring once. There were only healthy Caucasians among the donors. Germline CDR1 reads SGHRS; CDR2 reads YFSETQ. This CDR3 contains 18 residues. V lost 5 bases to trimming and J lost 3 bases, with 26 bases between them. Sequencing was done on a sample of memory (CD45RO+) T cells sorted from blood. V and J are TRBV5-1 and TRBJ2-5; tentatively, D is TRBD1 (7 bases). This clonotype was obtained from a woman aged 18-29 years in good health. CDR3 sequence: CASRPGGTANLLEETQYF. The DNA for the CDR3 is TGCGCCAGCAGGCCGGGCGGGACAGCAAACCTCTTAGAAGAGACCCAGTACTTC.